The 9 T cell receptor beta chains below come from one sample, sequenced in a study of blood T cell repertoires in COVID-19. The method was immunoSEQ multiplex PCR; TCRdb's version includes in-frame clones alone and lacks a portion of them. The sample includes under 300,000 clones, 83% seen only once; the top ten take roughly 5.5%. The sequenced sample consisted of peripheral blood. These receptors all come from a human donor in a cohort sampled during active COVID-19.

This clone occurred once. V usage is TRBV9 and J usage is TRBJ1-1; no clear D gene. This CDR3 is 15 amino acids long. V dropped 0 bases and J dropped 2 bases, with 11 bases sitting between them. Germline CDR1 and CDR2: SGDLS and YYNGEE. The CDR3 reads CASSVDPLTNTEAFF. In nucleotides, the CDR3 is TGTGCCAGCAGCGTAGACCCGTTGACTAACACTGAAGCTTTCTTT. The full variable domain, with the rest looked up from reference TRBV9 and TRBJ1-1, is DSGVTQTPKHLITATGQRVTLRCSPRSGDLSVYWYQQSLDQGLQFLIQYYNGEERAKGNILERFSAQQFPDLHSELNLSSLELGDSALYFCASSVDPLTNTEAFFGQGTRLTVV.

This rearrangement joins TRBV10-3 to TRBJ2-7; unclear D gene. The germline CDR1 and CDR2 sequences are ENHRY and SYGVKD. With 3 bases removed from V and 0 bases from J, the gap between germline ends came to 9 bases. This CDR3 has 14 residues. In DNA, the CDR3 is TGTGCCATCAGTGACCCAACCGGCTCCTACGAGCAGTACTTC. It specifies CAISDPTGSYEQYF.

The rearrangement joins TRBV5-1 to TRBJ2-2; 8 nucleotides agree with TRBD2. Germline V gene sequence: CDR1 SGHRS, CDR2 YFSETQ. The CDR3 length is 18 residues. Trimming removed 5 bases from V and 0 bases from J; junction bases left unmatched: 12. CDR3 DNA: TGCGCCAGCAGGTCAAGGCTAGCGGGTAACCCGAACACCGGGGAGCTGTTTTTT. Translated: CASRSRLAGNPNTGELFF.

The CDR3 DNA follows: TGTGCCAGCAGCTTAACGGAGGGGACCACTGAAGCTTTCTTT. The encoded protein is CASSLTEGTTEAFF. The chain carries TRBV11-2 and TRBJ1-1, with D possibly TRBD1 on 5 matching bases. The V gene lost 2 bases and the J gene lost 4 bases, with 11 bases spanning the gap. The germline V gene has CDR1 SGHAT and CDR2 FQNNGV. The CDR3 loop spans 14 amino acids.

The rearrangement links TRBV20-1 to TRBJ2-4; D gene unclear. CDR3 length: 11 amino acids. Germline CDR1 is DFQATT and CDR2 is SNEGSKA (reference sequence). Trimming took 2 bases from V and 8 from J, leaving 7 bases between them. The CDR3: CSARQKHIQYF. The CDR3 DNA reads TGCAGTGCTAGACAGAAACACATTCAGTACTTC.

The V call is TRBV6-5, the J call TRBJ2-1, with TRBD2 identical over 8 bases. Germline V gene lookup returns CDR1 MNHEY and CDR2 SVGAGI. The CDR3 is made up of 15 amino acids. V trimming: 0 bases; J trimming: 6 bases; junction bases outside the gene matches: 4. The CDR3 region is CASSYSGGAANEQFF. The CDR3 DNA reads as TGTGCCAGCAGTTACTCCGGGGGGGCGGCCAATGAGCAGTTCTTC.

The chain couples TRBV5-1 to TRBJ2-2, with 11 bases that match TRBD1. CDR1 is SGHRS, CDR2 YFSETQ, per germline. The trim removed 4 bases at V and 6 bases at J, leaving 5 bases unmatched. This CDR3 has 15 residues. CDR3: CASSPGQGGAGELFF. Here the CDR3 DNA reads TGCGCCAGCAGCCCGGGACAGGGGGGAGCCGGGGAGCTGTTTTTT.

This clone was counted once. The V and J genes are TRBV10-1 and TRBJ2-1, with 11 bases aligning to TRBD2. V was clipped by 2 bases and J by 2 bases; unmatched bases: 5. The germline gives CDR1 WNHNN, CDR2 SYGVQD (reference sequence). The CDR3 covers 17 residues. The CDR3 sequence: CASSEASGGKTYNEQFF. For the CDR3, the DNA is TGCGCCAGCAGTGAGGCTAGCGGGGGGAAAACCTACAATGAGCAGTTCTTC.

V and J are TRBV24-1 and TRBJ2-2, with D hard to call. The CDR3 sequence is 14 residues long. The V end was cut by 5 bases, the J end by 3 bases, with 9 bases between. Per germline, CDR1 KGHDR and CDR2 SFDVKD. CDR3 amino acids: CATSGALDTGELFF. For the CDR3, the DNA is TGTGCCACCAGTGGGGCACTTGACACCGGGGAGCTGTTTTTT.